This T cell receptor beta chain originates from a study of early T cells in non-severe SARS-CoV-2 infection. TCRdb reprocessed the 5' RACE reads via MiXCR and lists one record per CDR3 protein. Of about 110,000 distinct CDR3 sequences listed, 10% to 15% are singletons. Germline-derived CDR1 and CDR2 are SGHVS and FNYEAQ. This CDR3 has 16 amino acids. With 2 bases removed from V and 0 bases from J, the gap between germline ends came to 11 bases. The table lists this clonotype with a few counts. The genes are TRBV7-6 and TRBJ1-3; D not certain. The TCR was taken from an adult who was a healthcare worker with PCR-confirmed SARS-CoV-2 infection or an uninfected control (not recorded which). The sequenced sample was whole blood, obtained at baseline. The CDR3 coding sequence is TGTGCCAGCAGCTTAACCCCCGTCTACTCTGGAAACACCATATATTTT. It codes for CASSLTPVYSGNTIYF.